Detailed here is one TCR beta chain. The antigen is undetermined. CDR1 SGHNT and CDR2 YYREEE come from the germline V gene (reference sequence). The CDR3 sequence is 17 residues long. With V trimmed by 1 base and J by 3 bases, 7 bases remained unmatched. The data were obtained in a study of cytomegalovirus exposure and HLA in healthy donors. Study results and limitations: Per a prior analysis, the majority of TCR beta V segments were productive roughly 87% or roughly 30% of the time.

Primers: 60 Vbeta forward and 13 Jbeta reverse. Generated by immunoSEQ multiplex PCR, the TCRdb table keeps only in-frame clones and is missing some. Here the sample spans approximately 76,000 clones, 79% being singletons. This TCR was sampled from a man younger than 40 in good health and CMV-seronegative. The rearrangement joins TRBV5-4 to TRBJ2-3; 11 bases match TRBD2. The sequencing input was PBMCs. CDR3 sequence reads: CASSLSIAGGATDTQYF. The DNA for the CDR3 is TGTGCCAGCAGCTTGTCAATAGCGGGAGGGGCTACAGATACGCAGTATTTT.